The entry below gives a single T cell receptor (beta chain) sequence along with its context. The sample comes from a study of glioma-infiltrating T cells. The iRepertoire nested amplicon-rescue multiplex PCR amplified TCR alpha and beta CDR3s from RNA. TCRdb analysed the multiplex PCR reads with MiXCR anew, one entry per CDR3 protein. The repertoire includes around 150,000 distinct CDR3 sequences, around 40% of them detected once, and 15% to 25% sits in the top ten. Sequencing input: glioma tissue, nonneoplastic brain tissue, or PBMCs (not recorded which). The clonotype was recovered from a human donor with low-grade glioma or glioblastoma, undergoing nonglioma brain surgery, or in good health (not recorded which).

The CDR3 DNA reads TGTGCCACCGCCCGCGGGTCTAGCGGTTACTCCTACAATGAGCAGTTCTTC. The encoded protein is CATARGSSGYSYNEQFF. The gene calls are TRBV19 and TRBJ2-1, with TRBD2 matching 7 bases. Germline CDR1 LNHDA, CDR2 SQIVND (reference sequence). The CDR3 length is 17 residues. Trimming took 10 bases from V and 0 from J; bases not matched to a gene: 15.